What follows are 2 T cell receptor beta chains derived from one specimen sequenced in a study of blood T cell repertoires in COVID-19. Produced via immunoSEQ multiplex PCR; TCRdb's table is partial and in-frame only. The sample lists a few hundred thousand clones; approximately 80% were seen once. Input material: PBMCs or T cells enriched from blood (not recorded which). The receptor source for this set is a woman in her thirties or forties with acute COVID-19.

The V and J genes are TRBV21-1 and TRBJ2-1; the DNA was not compared with TRBD1, the D call given in the table. TRBV21-1 is deemed a pseudogene. The CDR3 covers 16 residues. The CDR3 loop is CASTPGVDRGYNEQFF. The CDR3 DNA sequence: TGTGCCAGCACCCCAGGGGTGGACAGGGGATACAATGAGCAGTTCTTC.

This rearrangement joins TRBV6-1 to TRBJ1-2; possible D gene TRBD1, 5 bases. Germline CDR1 reads MNHNS; CDR2 reads SASEGT. The CDR3 contains 16 residues. V lost 0 bases and J 0 bases, leaving 11 bases between the germline ends. The CDR3 sequence: CASSEARGRPNYGYTF. In DNA, the CDR3 is TGTGCCAGCAGTGAAGCGCGGGGCAGACCTAACTATGGCTACACCTTC.